The rows below give T cell receptor beta chains drawn from one sample of a study of beta chain features in type 1 diabetes. Repertoires were generated with immunoSEQ multiplex PCR, while TCRdb's copy carries only in-frame clones and drops some. Here the sample spans 300,000 to 450,000 clones, about 19% being singletons. The sample consisted of naive CD4+ T cells from blood. These receptors all stem from a young woman in good health. CDR3s include the opening cysteine and the closing phenylalanine or tryptophan. The D gene is left open where the match is weak. Clone size is given for some rows only: seen once, a few or many times, or a class if the clone is expanded.

D gene: TRBD2
clone size: few
J gene: TRBJ2-5
V gene: TRBV11-2
CDR3 DNA: TGTGCCAGCAGCCCCGGGACTAGCGGGGCCCGGACGTCCCAGTACTTC
CDR3 protein: CASSPGTSGARTSQYF

D gene: TRBD2
clone size: .
J gene: TRBJ2-5
V gene: TRBV7-7
CDR3 DNA: TGTGCTAGCAGCAGAAGCGGGAGCGGGGAGACCCAGTACTTC
CDR3 protein: CASSRSGSGETQYF

D gene: .
clone size: few
J gene: TRBJ2-7
V gene: TRBV9
CDR3 DNA: TGTGCCAGCAGCCTTGGACTGACCTACGAGCAGTACTTC
CDR3 protein: CASSLGLTYEQYF

D gene: .
clone size: few
J gene: TRBJ1-5
V gene: TRBV30
CDR3 DNA: TGTGCCTGGAGTGTGGGAGGACCTAGCAATCAGCCCCAGCATTTT
CDR3 protein: CAWSVGGPSNQPQHF

D gene: TRBD1
clone size: .
J gene: TRBJ1-2
V gene: TRBV4-1
CDR3 DNA: TGCGCCAGCAGCCAAGGGGTCAGGGGGCCTAACTATGGCTACACCTTC
CDR3 protein: CASSQGVRGPNYGYTF

D gene: .
clone size: few
J gene: TRBJ2-5
V gene: TRBV5-1
CDR3 DNA: TGCGCCAGCAGCTTGTACGGAGGGGAGACCCAGTACTTC
CDR3 protein: CASSLYGGETQYF

D gene: .
clone size: .
J gene: TRBJ2-4
V gene: TRBV11-3
CDR3 DNA: TGTGCCAGCGGATCAGGGATGGCCAAAAACATTCAGTACTTC
CDR3 protein: CASGSGMAKNIQYF

D gene: TRBD1
clone size: .
J gene: TRBJ1-2
V gene: TRBV6-5
CDR3 DNA: TGTGCCAGCAGTTACTCGACAGGGGGCTATGGCTACACCTTC
CDR3 protein: CASSYSTGGYGYTF

D gene: .
clone size: .
J gene: TRBJ2-3
V gene: TRBV9
CDR3 DNA: TGTGCCAGCAGCCTCCGAGGTCTCGGCTTGTACACAGATACGCAGTATTTT
CDR3 protein: CASSLRGLGLYTDTQYF

D gene: TRBD1
clone size: few
J gene: TRBJ1-1
V gene: TRBV9
CDR3 DNA: TGTGCCAGCAGCGGCCTGGGACAGATTAACACTGAAGCTTTCTTT
CDR3 protein: CASSGLGQINTEAFF

D gene: .
clone size: .
J gene: TRBJ2-5
V gene: TRBV27
CDR3 DNA: TGTGCCAGCAGTTTAGGACAGCCCCCAGAGACCCAGTACTTC
CDR3 protein: CASSLGQPPETQYF

D gene: TRBD2
clone size: .
J gene: TRBJ2-5
V gene: TRBV19
CDR3 DNA: TGTGCCAGTAATGCTAGCGGGGGGACTCCCGAGACCCAGTACTTC
CDR3 protein: CASNASGGTPETQYF

D gene: .
clone size: .
J gene: TRBJ2-5
V gene: TRBV18
CDR3 DNA: TGTGCCAGCTCACCGGCGGGAGAGACCCAGTACTTC
CDR3 protein: CASSPAGETQYF

D gene: .
clone size: few
J gene: TRBJ2-3
V gene: TRBV7-3
CDR3 DNA: TGTGCCAGCAGCCCCTCCCAGGATACGCAGTATTTT
CDR3 protein: CASSPSQDTQYF

D gene: .
clone size: .
J gene: TRBJ1-1
V gene: TRBV20-1
CDR3 DNA: TGCAGTGCATCCTCTCCCGAAGCTTTCTTT
CDR3 protein: CSASSPEAFF

D gene: .
clone size: .
J gene: TRBJ2-1
V gene: TRBV30
CDR3 DNA: TGTGCCTGGAGCCCCCAGGGAACGGGTGAGCAGTTCTTC
CDR3 protein: CAWSPQGTGEQFF

D gene: .
clone size: .
J gene: TRBJ1-1
V gene: TRBV29-1
CDR3 DNA: TGCAGCGGTCGGACAGCGAACACTGAAGCTTTCTTT
CDR3 protein: CSGRTANTEAFF

D gene: .
clone size: .
J gene: TRBJ1-2
V gene: TRBV18
CDR3 DNA: TGTGCCAGCTCACCATTCGTAGAGACAGCAAACTATGGCTACACCTTC
CDR3 protein: CASSPFVETANYGYTF

D gene: .
clone size: few
J gene: TRBJ2-7
V gene: TRBV30
CDR3 DNA: TGTGCCTGGAGCTTAGCCAAGCCATCCTACGAGCAGTACTTC
CDR3 protein: CAWSLAKPSYEQYF

D gene: .
clone size: .
J gene: TRBJ2-1
V gene: TRBV5-1
CDR3 DNA: TGCGCCAGCAGCTTGGCGGGGGACAGTACTAATGAGCAGTTCTTC
CDR3 protein: CASSLAGDSTNEQFF

D gene: .
clone size: .
J gene: TRBJ1-1
V gene: TRBV28
CDR3 DNA: TGTGCCAGCAGTCCATGGGGTTCGGGGAAACCTGAAGCTTTCTTT
CDR3 protein: CASSPWGSGKPEAFF

D gene: TRBD2
clone size: .
J gene: TRBJ2-3
V gene: TRBV7-9
CDR3 DNA: TGTGCCAGCAGCCTAGCGGGAGTTGTAGATACGCAGTATTTT
CDR3 protein: CASSLAGVVDTQYF

D gene: TRBD1
clone size: few
J gene: TRBJ1-1
V gene: TRBV5-1
CDR3 DNA: TGCGCCAGCAGACCCTGGACAGGGGGCGCCGATGAAGCTTTCTTT
CDR3 protein: CASRPWTGGADEAFF

D gene: .
clone size: few
J gene: TRBJ1-1
V gene: TRBV28
CDR3 DNA: TGTGCCAGCAGGGAGGGCACTGAAGCTTTCTTT
CDR3 protein: CASREGTEAFF

D gene: .
clone size: few
J gene: TRBJ1-3
V gene: TRBV6-5
CDR3 DNA: TGTGCCAGCCAGGTGGCAGGTGGAAACACCATATATTTT
CDR3 protein: CASQVAGGNTIYF

D gene: .
clone size: .
J gene: TRBJ1-5
V gene: TRBV6-5
CDR3 DNA: TGTGCCAGCGTCGCAGTCCCTAGCAATCAGCCCCAGCATTTT
CDR3 protein: CASVAVPSNQPQHF

D gene: TRBD1
clone size: .
J gene: TRBJ1-5
V gene: TRBV19
CDR3 DNA: TGTGCCAGTACCTCCGGACAGGGAGCCCCTCAGCCCCAGCATTTT
CDR3 protein: CASTSGQGAPQPQHF

D gene: .
clone size: .
J gene: TRBJ2-2
V gene: TRBV2
CDR3 DNA: TGTGCCAGCTCGGAGGAGAACACCGGGGAGCTGTTTTTT
CDR3 protein: CASSEENTGELFF

D gene: .
clone size: .
J gene: TRBJ2-5
V gene: TRBV11-2
CDR3 DNA: TGTGCCAGCAGCTTAGTGGTAGAACGAGGAGAGACCCAGTACTTC
CDR3 protein: CASSLVVERGETQYF

D gene: TRBD1
clone size: .
J gene: TRBJ1-1
V gene: TRBV6-5
CDR3 DNA: TGTGCCAGCAGTTACTCGGACAGGCCGAACACTGAAGCTTTCTTT
CDR3 protein: CASSYSDRPNTEAFF

D gene: .
clone size: .
J gene: TRBJ1-5
V gene: TRBV4-3
CDR3 DNA: TGCGCCAGCAGCCAATACTTAGACAGTGATAGCAATCAGCCCCAGCATTTT
CDR3 protein: CASSQYLDSDSNQPQHF

D gene: TRBD2
clone size: .
J gene: TRBJ2-5
V gene: TRBV9
CDR3 DNA: TGTGCCAGCAGCGCTAGCGGGAGGTCTGAGACCCAGTACTTC
CDR3 protein: CASSASGRSETQYF

D gene: TRBD2
clone size: few
J gene: TRBJ2-1
V gene: TRBV18
CDR3 DNA: TGTGCCAGCTCACCCCTAGCGGGCACCTACAATGAGCAGTTCTTC
CDR3 protein: CASSPLAGTYNEQFF

D gene: TRBD1
clone size: few
J gene: TRBJ2-7
V gene: TRBV7-2
CDR3 DNA: TGTGCCAGCAGCCCTGACAGGGGCTCCTACGAGCAGTACTTC
CDR3 protein: CASSPDRGSYEQYF

D gene: TRBD1
clone size: .
J gene: TRBJ1-2
V gene: TRBV18
CDR3 DNA: TGTGCCAGCTCACTCGGACAGGGAGGTGATGGCTACACCTTC
CDR3 protein: CASSLGQGGDGYTF

D gene: TRBD1
clone size: few
J gene: TRBJ1-2
V gene: TRBV6-5
CDR3 DNA: TGTGCCAGCAGTCCTACCGGGACAGGGTCTAATGGCTACACCTTC
CDR3 protein: CASSPTGTGSNGYTF

D gene: .
clone size: .
J gene: TRBJ2-7
V gene: TRBV25-1
CDR3 DNA: TGTGCCAGCAGTGAAGGCCATCTGTACTACGAGCAGTACTTC
CDR3 protein: CASSEGHLYYEQYF

D gene: .
clone size: few
J gene: TRBJ2-1
V gene: TRBV7-9
CDR3 DNA: TGTGCCAGCGGCGTAGGAACAGACTACAATGAGCAGTTCTTC
CDR3 protein: CASGVGTDYNEQFF

D gene: .
clone size: .
J gene: TRBJ1-5
V gene: TRBV5-4
CDR3 DNA: TGTGCCAGCAGCTCCGGGACAAATAGCAATCAGCCCCAGCATTTT
CDR3 protein: CASSSGTNSNQPQHF

D gene: TRBD2
clone size: .
J gene: TRBJ2-7
V gene: TRBV4-1
CDR3 DNA: TGCGCCAGCAGCCAAGTGGGGGGGACCTACGAGCAGTACTTC
CDR3 protein: CASSQVGGTYEQYF

D gene: TRBD1
clone size: .
J gene: TRBJ2-7
V gene: TRBV30
CDR3 DNA: TGTGCCTGGAACCGGGACAGGGGCTACGAGCAGTACTTC
CDR3 protein: CAWNRDRGYEQYF

D gene: .
clone size: few
J gene: TRBJ2-5
V gene: TRBV7-9
CDR3 DNA: TGTGCCAGCAGCTTAGCGCTCGCGGGACTGGAGACCCAGTACTTC
CDR3 protein: CASSLALAGLETQYF

D gene: .
clone size: .
J gene: TRBJ2-7
V gene: TRBV14
CDR3 DNA: TGTGCCAGCAGCCGTTGGGACTCGAGCTCCTACGAGCAGTACTTC
CDR3 protein: CASSRWDSSSYEQYF

D gene: TRBD2
clone size: once
J gene: TRBJ2-3
V gene: TRBV9
CDR3 DNA: TGTGCCAGCAGCGTGAATAGCGGGGTAAACACAGATACGCAGTATTTT
CDR3 protein: CASSVNSGVNTDTQYF